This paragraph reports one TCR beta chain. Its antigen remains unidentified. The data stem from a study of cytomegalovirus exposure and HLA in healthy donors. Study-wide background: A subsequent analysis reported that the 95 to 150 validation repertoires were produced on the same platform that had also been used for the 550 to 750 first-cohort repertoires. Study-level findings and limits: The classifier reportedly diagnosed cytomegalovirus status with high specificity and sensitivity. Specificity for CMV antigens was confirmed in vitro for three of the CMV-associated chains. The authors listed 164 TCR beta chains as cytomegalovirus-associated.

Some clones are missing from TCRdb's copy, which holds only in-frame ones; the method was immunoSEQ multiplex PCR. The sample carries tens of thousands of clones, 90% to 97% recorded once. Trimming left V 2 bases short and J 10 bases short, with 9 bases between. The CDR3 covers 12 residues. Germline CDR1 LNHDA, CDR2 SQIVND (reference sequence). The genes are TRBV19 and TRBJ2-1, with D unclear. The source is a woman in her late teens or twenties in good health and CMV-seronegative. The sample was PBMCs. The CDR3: CASSISIGEQFF. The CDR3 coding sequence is TGTGCCAGTAGTATATCGATCGGGGAGCAGTTCTTC.